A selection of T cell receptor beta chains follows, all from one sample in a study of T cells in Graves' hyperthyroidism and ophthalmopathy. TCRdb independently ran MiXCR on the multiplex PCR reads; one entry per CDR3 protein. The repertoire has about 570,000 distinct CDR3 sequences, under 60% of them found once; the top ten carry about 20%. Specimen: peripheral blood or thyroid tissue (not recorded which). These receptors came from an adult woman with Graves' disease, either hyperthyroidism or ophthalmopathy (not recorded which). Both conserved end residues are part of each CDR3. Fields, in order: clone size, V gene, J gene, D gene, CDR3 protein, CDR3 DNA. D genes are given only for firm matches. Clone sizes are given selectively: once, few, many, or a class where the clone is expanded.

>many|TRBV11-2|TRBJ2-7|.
CASSLAVEQYF
TGTGCCAGCAGCTTAGCCGTCGAGCAGTACTTC
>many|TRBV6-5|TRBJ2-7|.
CASSYSRTVALEQYF
TGTGCCAGCAGTTACTCGAGGACTGTGGCTCTCGAGCAGTACTTC
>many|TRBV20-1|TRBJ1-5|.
CSARGGWDQPQHF
TGCAGTGCTAGAGGGGGCTGGGATCAGCCCCAGCATTTT
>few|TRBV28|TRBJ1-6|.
CASSFAAANSPLHF
TGTGCCAGCAGTTTCGCGGCAGCAAATTCACCCCTCCACTTT
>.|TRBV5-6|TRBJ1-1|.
CASRDDRNTEAFF
TGTGCCAGCAGGGATGATAGGAACACTGAAGCTTTCTTT
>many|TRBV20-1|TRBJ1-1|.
CSARGIGTYRDNTEAFF
TGCAGTGCTAGAGGCATCGGCACTTACAGGGATAACACTGAAGCTTTCTTT
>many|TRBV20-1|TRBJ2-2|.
CSARDGRTGELFF
TGCAGTGCTAGAGATGGGCGTACCGGGGAGCTGTTTTTT
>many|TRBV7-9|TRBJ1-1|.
CASSRRLNTEAFF
TGTGCCAGCAGCCGTAGACTGAACACTGAAGCTTTCTTT
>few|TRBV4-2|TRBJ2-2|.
CASSESPRADNTGELFF
TGTGCCAGCAGTGAATCCCCCAGGGCAGATAACACCGGGGAGCTGTTTTTT
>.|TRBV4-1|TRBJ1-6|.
CASSQDRAFLHF
TGCGCCAGCAGCCAGGACAGAGCCTTCCTCCACTTT
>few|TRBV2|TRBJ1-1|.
CASLRAGEAFF
TGTGCCAGCCTTAGGGCCGGGGAAGCTTTCTTT
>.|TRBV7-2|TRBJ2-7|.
CASSFGQIYEQYF
TGTGCCAGCAGCTTCGGACAGATCTACGAGCAGTACTTC
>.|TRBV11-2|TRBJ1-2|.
CASSTRQEKYDYTF
TGCGCCAGCAGCACCCGACAGGAGAAATATGACTACACCTTC
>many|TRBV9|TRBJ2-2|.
CASSVDGGSNTGELFF
TGTGCCAGCAGCGTAGACGGAGGGTCGAACACCGGGGAGCTGTTTTTT
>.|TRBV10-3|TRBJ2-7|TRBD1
CAISDAGGRYEQYF
TGTGCCATCAGTGACGCAGGGGGCAGGTACGAGCAGTACTTC
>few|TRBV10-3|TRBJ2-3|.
CAISDAGLFTDTQYF
TGTGCCATCAGTGACGCCGGACTTTTCACAGATACGCAGTATTTT
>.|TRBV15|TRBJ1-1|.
CATSRGLSTEAFF
TGTGCCACCAGCAGAGGGCTTAGCACTGAAGCTTTCTTT
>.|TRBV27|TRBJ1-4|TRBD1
CASSLLGQGMEKLFF
TGTGCCAGCAGTTTACTCGGACAGGGCATGGAAAAACTGTTTTTT
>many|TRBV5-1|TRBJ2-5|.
CASSLAPRQETQYF
TGCGCCAGCAGCTTGGCCCCCCGCCAAGAGACCCAGTACTTC
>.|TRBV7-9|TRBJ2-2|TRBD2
CASSLVERGGLAGELFF
TGTGCCAGCAGCTTAGTGGAGCGCGGGGGGTTGGCCGGGGAGCTGTTTTTT
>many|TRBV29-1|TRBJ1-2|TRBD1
CSGGTGPNYGYTF
TGCAGCGGAGGGACAGGGCCTAACTATGGCTACACCTTC
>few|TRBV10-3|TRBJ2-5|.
CAISGPKETQYF
TGTGCCATCAGTGGTCCTAAAGAGACCCAGTACTTC
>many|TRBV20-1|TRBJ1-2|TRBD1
CSAFAGQGYYGYTF
TGCAGTGCTTTTGCTGGACAGGGCTACTATGGCTACACCTTC
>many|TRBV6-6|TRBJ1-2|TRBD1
CASSPTGDGYTF
TGTGCCAGCAGTCCGACAGGGGACGGCTACACCTTC